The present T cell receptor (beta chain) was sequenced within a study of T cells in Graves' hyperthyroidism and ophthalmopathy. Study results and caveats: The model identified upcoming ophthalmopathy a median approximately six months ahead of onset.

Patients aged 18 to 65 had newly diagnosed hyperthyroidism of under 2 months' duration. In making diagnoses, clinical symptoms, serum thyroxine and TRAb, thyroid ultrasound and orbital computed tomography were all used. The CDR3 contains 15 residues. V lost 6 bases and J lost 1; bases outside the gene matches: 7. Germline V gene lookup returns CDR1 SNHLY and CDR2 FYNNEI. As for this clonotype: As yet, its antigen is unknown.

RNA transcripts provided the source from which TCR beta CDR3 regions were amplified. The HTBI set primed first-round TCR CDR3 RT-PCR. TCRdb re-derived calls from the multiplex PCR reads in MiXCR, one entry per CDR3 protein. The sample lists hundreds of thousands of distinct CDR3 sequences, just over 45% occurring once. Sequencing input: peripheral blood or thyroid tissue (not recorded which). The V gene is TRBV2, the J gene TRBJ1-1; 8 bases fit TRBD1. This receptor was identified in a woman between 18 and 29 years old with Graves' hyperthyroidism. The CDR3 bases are TGTGCCAGCAGCCCTGCCGACAGGGGGAACACTGAAGCTTTCTTT. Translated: CASSPADRGNTEAFF.